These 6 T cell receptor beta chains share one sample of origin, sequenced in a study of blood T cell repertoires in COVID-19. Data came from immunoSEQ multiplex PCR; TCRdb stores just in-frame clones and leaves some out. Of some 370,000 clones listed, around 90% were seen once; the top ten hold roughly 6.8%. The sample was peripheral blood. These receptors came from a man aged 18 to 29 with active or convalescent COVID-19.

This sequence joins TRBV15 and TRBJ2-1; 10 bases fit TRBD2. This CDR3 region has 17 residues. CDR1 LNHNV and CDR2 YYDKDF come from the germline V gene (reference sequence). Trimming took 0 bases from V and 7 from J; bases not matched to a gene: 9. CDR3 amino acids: CATSRDVLAGDSNEQFF. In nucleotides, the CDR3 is TGTGCCACCAGCAGAGATGTCCTAGCGGGGGATTCTAATGAGCAGTTCTTC.

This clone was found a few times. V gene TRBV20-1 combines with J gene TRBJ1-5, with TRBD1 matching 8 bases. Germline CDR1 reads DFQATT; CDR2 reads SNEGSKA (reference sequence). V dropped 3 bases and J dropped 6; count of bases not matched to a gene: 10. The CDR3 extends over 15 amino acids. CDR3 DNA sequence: TGCAGTGCTAGTACTCAACAGGGGGAAGGTCAGCCCCAGCATTTT. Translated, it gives CSASTQQGEGQPQHF.

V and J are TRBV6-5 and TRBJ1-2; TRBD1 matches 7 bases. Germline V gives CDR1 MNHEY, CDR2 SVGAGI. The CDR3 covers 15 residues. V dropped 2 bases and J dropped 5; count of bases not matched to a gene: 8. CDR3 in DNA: TGTGCCAGCAGTTACGAGGCAGGGGGTTGGTATGGCTACACCTTC. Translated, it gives CASSYEAGGWYGYTF.

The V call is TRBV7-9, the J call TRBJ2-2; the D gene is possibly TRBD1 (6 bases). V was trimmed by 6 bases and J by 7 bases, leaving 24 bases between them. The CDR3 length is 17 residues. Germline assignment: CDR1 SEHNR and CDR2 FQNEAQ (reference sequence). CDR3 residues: CASSSPPLQGQDGELFF. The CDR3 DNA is TGTGCCAGCAGTTCCCCCCCTCTTCAGGGGCAGGACGGGGAGCTGTTTTTT.

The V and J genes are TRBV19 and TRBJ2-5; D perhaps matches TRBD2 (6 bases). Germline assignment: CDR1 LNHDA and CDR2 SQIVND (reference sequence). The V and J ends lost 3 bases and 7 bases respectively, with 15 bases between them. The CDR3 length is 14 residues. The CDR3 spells CASSIGLLEATQYF. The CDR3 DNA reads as TGTGCCAGTAGTATTGGACTACTTGAAGCGACCCAGTACTTC.

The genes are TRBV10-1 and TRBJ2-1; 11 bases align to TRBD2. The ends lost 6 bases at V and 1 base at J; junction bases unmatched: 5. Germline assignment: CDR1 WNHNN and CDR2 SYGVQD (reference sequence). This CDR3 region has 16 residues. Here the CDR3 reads CASRLAGVPSYNEQFF. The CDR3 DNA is TGCGCCAGCAGACTAGCGGGAGTGCCGTCCTACAATGAGCAGTTCTTC.